Sequencing of this TCR beta chain was carried out in a study of T cell repertoires in cytomegalovirus infection. Study overall: CMV infection plus the matching HLA type was flagged by public TCR beta signatures. Findings of the study overall: There were carriers of CMV plus the relevant HLA, and cumulative public TCR beta family frequency identified them. HLA-C-restricted CMV clonotypes gave the most frequent clonotype in two of eight donors.

The CDR3 runs 13 residues. The V end lost 5 bases, the J end lost 3 bases, and 8 bases lay between the germline ends. Germline V gene data show CDR1 as LNHNV and CDR2 as YYDKDF (reference sequence). TCRdb ran MiXCR on the reads and lists one entry per CDR3 protein. The sample consists of fewer than 550,000 distinct CDR3 sequences, approximately 15% of them appearing once. Concerning this clonotype itself: Its antigen remains unknown.

This sequence joins TRBV15 and TRBJ1-5; D is possibly TRBD1 (5 bases). The source is a human donor in good health (CMV status not recorded). Some clones in this sample may be carry-over from other donors' samples. Specimen: CD8+ T cells from PBMCs. Here the CDR3 reads CATSGGNNQPQHF. The CDR3 DNA reads as TGTGCCACCAGCGGGGGGAACAATCAGCCCCAGCATTTT.